This is a list of T cell receptor beta chains from one sample in a study of T cells after yellow fever vaccination. TCRdb redid the calling of the 5' RACE reads with MiXCR, one entry per CDR3 protein. The sample lists nearly 550,000 distinct CDR3 sequences; 15% to 20% were seen once. The sample here was PBMCs, taken 15 days after the yellow fever booster vaccination. The receptors come from a young man who received the YFV17D yellow fever vaccine. Both conserved end residues are part of each CDR3. The order of the fields is clone size, V gene, J gene, CDR3 length, D gene, CDR3 DNA, CDR3 protein. D genes are given only for firm matches. Size tells how often a clone was seen (once, few, many) or the class of an expanded clone, and some rows leave it out.

size: few; V: TRBV19; J: TRBJ2-7; length: 13; D: NA; DNA: TGTGCCAGTAGTATAGACGTCGGGGTCCATCAGTACTTC; CDR3: CASSIDVGVHQYF
size: NA; V: TRBV29-1; J: TRBJ1-1; length: 13; D: TRBD1; DNA: TGCAGCGTTGAAGTGTACCAGGGGGCTGAAGCTTTCTTT; CDR3: CSVEVYQGAEAFF
size: NA; V: TRBV7-6; J: TRBJ2-7; length: 14; D: NA; DNA: TGTGCCAGCAGTTCAGGGAAAGTCGCGGGCGAGCAGTACTTC; CDR3: CASSSGKVAGEQYF
size: few; V: TRBV7-2; J: TRBJ2-1; length: 16; D: TRBD2; DNA: TGTGCCAGCAGCTTGCTGGGACTAGCGGCGGGGAATGAGCAGTTCTTC; CDR3: CASSLLGLAAGNEQFF
size: few; V: TRBV7-2; J: TRBJ1-1; length: 17; D: TRBD1; DNA: TGTGCCAGCAGCTACGCTCGGACAGGGACCTTGAACACTGAAGCTTTCTTT; CDR3: CASSYARTGTLNTEAFF
size: few; V: TRBV25-1; J: TRBJ2-6; length: 17; D: TRBD1; DNA: TGTGCCAGCAGGGCCCCGACAGGGAGCTCTGGGGCCAACGTCCTGACTTTC; CDR3: CASRAPTGSSGANVLTF
size: few; V: TRBV14; J: TRBJ2-7; length: 15; D: NA; DNA: TGTGCCAGCAGCCAATACGGAGGCTTAGGATCCGAGCAGTACTTC; CDR3: CASSQYGGLGSEQYF
size: NA; V: TRBV28; J: TRBJ2-7; length: 16; D: NA; DNA: TGTGCCAGCACCCCGTCACCACAATGGTCTGGGTACGAGCAGTACTTC; CDR3: CASTPSPQWSGYEQYF
size: many; V: TRBV18; J: TRBJ1-1; length: 14; D: NA; DNA: TGTGCCAGCTCACCAACGGCCCAGAACACTGAAGCTTTCTTT; CDR3: CASSPTAQNTEAFF
size: NA; V: TRBV4-3; J: TRBJ2-1; length: 18; D: TRBD2; DNA: TGCGCCAGCAGCCAAGATGGCCTTACTAGCGGGAGTGGCAATGAGCAGTTCTTC; CDR3: CASSQDGLTSGSGNEQFF
size: NA; V: TRBV4-3; J: TRBJ2-2; length: 16; D: TRBD1; DNA: TGCGCCAGCAGCCAAGATGTAAGGGGGCGCGCCGGGGAGCTGTTTTTT; CDR3: CASSQDVRGRAGELFF
size: few; V: TRBV7-9; J: TRBJ2-7; length: 16; D: NA; DNA: TGTGCCAGCAGCTTATTTGCGTCTGAGGTTCCTTACGAGCAGTACTTC; CDR3: CASSLFASEVPYEQYF
size: few; V: TRBV28; J: TRBJ1-6; length: 15; D: NA; DNA: TGTGCCAGCAGTCTCGGGACCCACTTGGCCTCACCCCTCCACTTT; CDR3: CASSLGTHLASPLHF
size: NA; V: TRBV20-1; J: TRBJ2-5; length: 13; D: NA; DNA: TGCAGTGCTTGGGACGGACAACAAGAGACCCAGTACTTC; CDR3: CSAWDGQQETQYF
size: NA; V: TRBV6-1; J: TRBJ1-4; length: 14; D: NA; DNA: TGTGCCAGCAGTCAAGGAGGTTTTAATGAAAAACTGTTTTTT; CDR3: CASSQGGFNEKLFF
size: NA; V: TRBV9; J: TRBJ1-6; length: 15; D: NA; DNA: TGTGCCAGCAGCGTAGGGTACTCTCGGGATTCACCCCTCCACTTT; CDR3: CASSVGYSRDSPLHF
size: once; V: TRBV5-1; J: TRBJ2-4; length: 15; D: NA; DNA: TGCGCCAGCAGCACCCGGGGTTTAGCCAAAAACATTCAGTACTTC; CDR3: CASSTRGLAKNIQYF
size: few; V: TRBV5-1; J: TRBJ2-5; length: 14; D: NA; DNA: TGCGCCAGCAGCTTGTTTTCCTGGCAAGAGACCCAGTACTTC; CDR3: CASSLFSWQETQYF
size: many; V: TRBV5-1; J: TRBJ2-1; length: 20; D: TRBD2; DNA: TGCGCCAGCAAAAAGGGGACTAGCGGCACAGAGGGTAGGACCTACAATGAGCAGTTCTTC; CDR3: CASKKGTSGTEGRTYNEQFF
size: NA; V: TRBV20-1; J: TRBJ2-7; length: 12; D: TRBD1; DNA: TGCAGAACGACAGGGACAACCTACGAGCAGTACTTC; CDR3: CRTTGTTYEQYF
size: NA; V: TRBV11-2; J: TRBJ2-5; length: 14; D: NA; DNA: TGTGCCAGCAGCTTAGAACCTAGCAGTGGGACCCAGTACTTC; CDR3: CASSLEPSSGTQYF
size: NA; V: TRBV14; J: TRBJ2-1; length: 14; D: NA; DNA: TGTGCCAGCAGCCAAGATTACAACTACAATGAGCAGTTCTTC; CDR3: CASSQDYNYNEQFF
size: NA; V: TRBV9; J: TRBJ2-1; length: 15; D: TRBD1; DNA: TGTGCCAGCAGCCTATCCGGGACAGGGGTCAATGAGCAGTTCTTC; CDR3: CASSLSGTGVNEQFF
size: NA; V: TRBV7-2; J: TRBJ1-2; length: 14; D: TRBD1; DNA: TGTGCCAGCAGCACCCGACAGGGCAACTATGGCTACACCTTC; CDR3: CASSTRQGNYGYTF
size: few; V: TRBV5-1; J: TRBJ1-2; length: 13; D: TRBD1; DNA: TGCGCCAGCAGCGTGGGACAGGACTATGGCTACACCTTC; CDR3: CASSVGQDYGYTF
size: NA; V: TRBV14; J: TRBJ2-5; length: 14; D: NA; DNA: TGTGCCAGCAGCCAAGTCCGGGGCCAAGAGACCCAGTACTTC; CDR3: CASSQVRGQETQYF
size: few; V: TRBV7-2; J: TRBJ2-1; length: 14; D: NA; DNA: TGTGCCAGCAGCTTCGGGACACCGGGGGGAGAGCAGTTCTTC; CDR3: CASSFGTPGGEQFF
size: few; V: TRBV4-3; J: TRBJ2-5; length: 14; D: NA; DNA: TGCGCCAGCAGCCGCGGACTGAACCAAGAGACCCAGTACTTC; CDR3: CASSRGLNQETQYF
size: NA; V: TRBV29-1; J: TRBJ2-7; length: 15; D: NA; DNA: TGCAGCGTTGAAGCAACCGGATTTAGCTCCTACGAGCAGTACTTC; CDR3: CSVEATGFSSYEQYF
size: few; V: TRBV5-6; J: TRBJ2-5; length: 15; D: TRBD2; DNA: TGTGCCAGCAGCTTGAATACGGGAGGGGGGCAGACCCAGTACTTC; CDR3: CASSLNTGGGQTQYF
size: few; V: TRBV11-2; J: TRBJ1-1; length: 14; D: NA; DNA: TGTGCCAGCAGCTTGAGGGTGGCCGGGACTGAAGCTTTCTTT; CDR3: CASSLRVAGTEAFF
size: NA; V: TRBV9; J: TRBJ2-6; length: 15; D: NA; DNA: TGTGCCAGCAGCAAGCGCGGCTCTGGGGCCAACGTCCTGACTTTC; CDR3: CASSKRGSGANVLTF
size: once; V: TRBV20-1; J: TRBJ2-7; length: 12; D: NA; DNA: TGCAGTGCTCTCGGGTCCTCCTACGAGCAGTACTTC; CDR3: CSALGSSYEQYF
size: NA; V: TRBV7-8; J: TRBJ1-1; length: 14; D: NA; DNA: TGTGCCAGCAGCCTTGGTCTGTTGAACACTGAAGCTTTCTTT; CDR3: CASSLGLLNTEAFF
size: few; V: TRBV2; J: TRBJ1-1; length: 14; D: NA; DNA: TGTGCCAGCAGTTCCGCCGGAGGGCCCACTGAAGCTTTCTTT; CDR3: CASSSAGGPTEAFF
size: NA; V: TRBV21-1; J: TRBJ2-7; length: 16; D: NA; DNA: TGTGCCAGCAGCAAAGACCCCTTCGGGTACTCCTACGAGCAGTACTTC; CDR3: CASSKDPFGYSYEQYF